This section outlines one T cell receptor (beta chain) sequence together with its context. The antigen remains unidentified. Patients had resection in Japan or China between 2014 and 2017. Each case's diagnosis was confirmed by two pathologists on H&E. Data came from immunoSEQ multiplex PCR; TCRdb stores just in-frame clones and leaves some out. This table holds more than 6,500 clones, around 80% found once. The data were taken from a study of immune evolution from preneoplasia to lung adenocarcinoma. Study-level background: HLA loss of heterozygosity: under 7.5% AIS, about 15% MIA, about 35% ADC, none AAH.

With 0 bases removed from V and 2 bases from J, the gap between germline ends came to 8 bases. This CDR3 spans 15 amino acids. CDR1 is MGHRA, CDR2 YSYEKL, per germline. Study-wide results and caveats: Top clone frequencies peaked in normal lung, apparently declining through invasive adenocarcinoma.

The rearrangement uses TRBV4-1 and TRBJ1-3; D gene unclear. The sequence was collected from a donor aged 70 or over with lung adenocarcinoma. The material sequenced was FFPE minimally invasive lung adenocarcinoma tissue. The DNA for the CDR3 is TGCGCCAGCAGCCAAGATCAGGCCCCTGGAAACACCATATATTTT. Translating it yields CASSQDQAPGNTIYF.